This TCR beta chain was documented in a study of blood T cell repertoires in COVID-19. Whole-study context: The cDNA or gDNA used as material had been derived from T cells, B-cell-depleted T cells, or PBMCs.

The length of the CDR3 is 16 residues. V was clipped by 3 bases and J by 3 bases, with 17 bases between them. The germline gives CDR1 LNHDA, CDR2 SQIVND (reference sequence). The protocol was immunoSEQ multiplex PCR, while the TCRdb copy is restricted to in-frame clones and leaves out a portion. The table records tens of thousands of clones, around nine tenths of them present only once. Sequencing was carried out using peripheral blood. This receptor was identified in a human donor in a cohort sampled during active COVID-19. The J gene is TRBJ1-1, the V gene TRBV19; D is ambiguous. CDR3 coding DNA: TGTGCCAGTAGTATTGCGCTTTTTTATGACTACACTGAAGCTTTCTTT. Protein sequence: CASSIALFYDYTEAFF.